This T cell receptor (beta chain) was observed in a study of Ad26.COV2.S vaccination and SARS-CoV-2 variants. Turning to the study itself: Into the muscle, Ad26.COV2.S was dosed once or twice, 56 days apart.

Generated by immunoSEQ multiplex PCR, the TCRdb table keeps only in-frame clones and is missing some. The profile shows roughly 500,000 clones, around 90% of them singletons. The treatment denotes: about 20 received Ad26.COV2.S at low or high dose, single or two shots; 5 received placebo; per-sample allocation not given. Specimen acquisition occurred on day 63 following the initial vaccine or placebo injection. The CDR3 is made up of 13 amino acids. Germline values: CDR1 LNHDA, CDR2 SQIVND (reference sequence). The V end was cut by 4 bases, the J end by 8 bases, with 13 bases between. The V call is TRBV19, the J call TRBJ2-3; no reliable D call. The source was peripheral blood, collected in a trial of Ad26.COV2.S vaccine versus placebo. The receptor was derived from a person aged 18 to 59 who received the Ad26.COV2.S COVID-19 vaccine or a placebo. The CDR3 region is CASSSFGEATQYF. In nucleotides, the CDR3 is TGTGCCAGTAGTAGCTTCGGTGAAGCTACGCAGTATTTT.